This entry lists 21 T cell receptor beta chains sequenced from one sample in a study of response to subunit inactivated influenza vaccine. TCRdb re-analysed the RT-PCR reads in MiXCR, keeping a single row per CDR3 protein. This sample has some 500,000 distinct CDR3 sequences, with under 15% found just once. Sequences were derived from PBMCs from blood, sampled 35 to 45 days after vaccination. The receptors here all came from a man aged 50-60 years who received an inactivated influenza vaccine.

The chain couples TRBV6-6 to TRBJ2-7; a weak D match, TRBD2 (6 bases). The CDR3 length is 13 residues. The germline CDR1 and CDR2 sequences are MNHNY and SVGAGI (reference sequence). The V and J ends lost 8 bases and 0 bases respectively, with 11 bases between them. CDR3 DNA sequence: TGTGCCAGCTTAGGAGGGGCCTCCTACGAGCAGTACTTC. Amino acids: CASLGGASYEQYF.

The CDR3 region has the DNA TGTGCCAGCAGTACTACTCCGTCCAGCACAGATACGCAGTATTTT. Translating it yields CASSTTPSSTDTQYF. The chain has TRBV6-2 or TRBV6-3 and TRBJ2-3, with no clear D. Trimming left V 5 bases short and J 0 bases short, with 12 bases between. Germline values: CDR1 MNHEY, CDR2 SVGEGT. The CDR3 runs to 15 residues.

This clonotype was counted many times. J is TRBJ1-3 and V is TRBV14; D is unresolved. V lost 4 bases, J lost 5 bases, and 12 bases lay in between. The CDR3 has 14 residues. CDR1 is SGHDN and CDR2 is FVKESK in the germline V gene. This CDR3 is CASSRHFGRNTIYF. The CDR3 nucleotides are TGTGCCAGCAGCCGCCACTTCGGAAGAAACACCATATATTTT.

CDR3 nucleotide sequence: TGTGCCAGCAGTTTTTTGGGGCGAAGAGGACTAGCGGGAGAGGCAGATACGCAGTATTTT. The encoded protein is CASSFLGRRGLAGEADTQYF. The rearrangement joins TRBV12-3 or TRBV12-4 to TRBJ2-3, with TRBD2 identical over 13 bases. There are 20 residues in the CDR3. V shed 3 bases, J shed 4 bases, and the junction held 16 bases outside the gene matches.

The V gene is TRBV20-1, the J gene TRBJ1-6, with 7 bases matching TRBD1. V dropped 5 bases and J dropped 6; count of bases not matched to a gene: 7. There are 14 residues in the CDR3. Germline V gives CDR1 DFQATT, CDR2 SNEGSKA (reference sequence). CDR3 protein: CSALAGTVNSPLHF. The CDR3 DNA is TGCAGTGCTTTAGCCGGGACAGTTAATTCACCCCTCCACTTT.

In this sample, this clonotype turned up many times. This chain links TRBV12-3 or TRBV12-4 with TRBJ1-6, with D possibly matching TRBD1 (6 bases). The V end lost 1 base, the J end lost 10 bases, and 8 bases lay between the germline ends. The CDR3 sequence is 13 residues long. Here the CDR3 DNA reads TGTGCCAGCAGTTTAGGTGGGGGCTCACCCCTCCACTTT. Translating it yields CASSLGGGSPLHF.

A few counts support this clonotype. The gene calls are TRBV6-5 and TRBJ1-2; perhaps TRBD1 as D (6 bases). V was cut by 11 bases and J by 5 bases, with 12 bases left in between. The CDR3 length is 11 residues. From germline, CDR1 is MNHEY and CDR2 SVGAGI. Written as DNA, the CDR3 is TGTGCCGTGACCCAGGGGTATGGCTACACCTTC. This translates into CAVTQGYGYTF.

The V call is TRBV20-1, the J call TRBJ2-7; possible D gene TRBD1, 5 bases. This CDR3 has 14 residues. Trimming left V 3 bases short and J 2 bases short, with 14 bases between. Germline CDR1 DFQATT, CDR2 SNEGSKA (reference sequence). CDR3 loop: CSASPLDRAYEQYF. The CDR3 bases are TGCAGTGCTAGCCCTCTCGACAGAGCCTACGAGCAGTACTTC.

This sequence joins TRBV11-2 and TRBJ2-5; 8 positions agree with TRBD2. V was clipped by 1 base and J by 5 bases; unmatched bases: 6. Germline CDR1 reads SGHAT; CDR2 reads FQNNGV. The CDR3 runs to 15 residues. CDR3 sequence: CASSLVRAGVETQYF. The CDR3 DNA follows: TGTGCCAGCAGCTTAGTAAGAGCGGGAGTGGAGACCCAGTACTTC.

The rearrangement links TRBV5-6 to TRBJ2-7, with D unresolved. V lost 4 bases to trimming and J lost 9 bases, with 17 bases between them. CDR1 and CDR2 from the germline V gene are SGHDT and YYEEEE. The CDR3 runs to 13 residues. The CDR3 coding sequence is TGTGCCAGCAGCACCGGTCCCGTCTGCCCGCAGTACTTC. It encodes CASSTGPVCPQYF.

This clonotype was counted a few times. The V gene is TRBV10-3, the J gene TRBJ1-6; D may be TRBD1 (5 bases). This CDR3 contains 14 residues. Germline assignment: CDR1 ENHRY and CDR2 SYGVKD. Trimming took off 3 bases at V and 8 bases at J, with 11 bases between the two ends. The CDR3 DNA sequence: TGTGCCATCAGTGAAGCGGGGGGATATTCACCCCTCCACTTT. As protein: CAISEAGGYSPLHF.

The rearrangement links TRBV12-3 or TRBV12-4 to TRBJ2-1; TRBD2 might be the D (5 bases). This CDR3 has 14 amino acids. V was clipped by 10 bases and J by 3 bases, with 16 bases between them. CDR3 sequence (DNA): TGTGCCACCTACCCAGAGGGTTACTACAATGAGCAGTTCTTC. It is translated as CATYPEGYYNEQFF.

This clonotype was counted ten times or more. This sequence joins TRBV5-1 and TRBJ2-5, with D unclear. CDR3 length: 16 amino acids. Germline CDR1 is SGHRS and CDR2 is YFSETQ. The V gene lost 4 bases and the J gene lost 2 bases, with 18 bases spanning the gap. The DNA of the CDR3 is TGCGCCAGCAGCCCTGGAATTGCAGGCGAACAAGAGACCCAGTACTTC. Translation: CASSPGIAGEQETQYF.

The chain combines TRBV20-1 with TRBJ2-6, with D perhaps matching TRBD1 or TRBD2 (6 bases each). From germline, CDR1 is DFQATT and CDR2 SNEGSKA (reference sequence). V lost 3 bases and J lost 0, with 12 bases in between. This CDR3 is built from 16 residues. CDR3 region: CSASWGASSGANVLTF. The CDR3 DNA reads as TGCAGTGCTAGTTGGGGGGCATCCTCTGGGGCCAACGTCCTGACTTTC.

This clonotype has only a few counts. CDR3 bases: TGTGCCAGCACCGCGGGATTAAAGAATGAGCAGTTCTTC. Translation: CASTAGLKNEQFF. This chain joins TRBV6-1 and TRBJ2-1; a weak D match, TRBD2 (6 bases). The CDR3 runs 13 residues. The germline gives CDR1 MNHNS, CDR2 SASEGT. Trimming pared 7 bases from V and 7 bases from J, leaving 14 bases between.

This clonotype was counted only a few times. The rearrangement links TRBV6-2 or TRBV6-3 to TRBJ2-1; tentative D call: TRBD1 (6 bases). Trimming cost V 6 bases and J 4 bases, with 19 bases left between them. This CDR3 spans 16 amino acids. In germline, CDR1 is MNHEY, CDR2 SVGEGT. CDR3 residues: CASRRQTGTSYNEQFF. In DNA, the CDR3 is TGTGCCAGCAGGCGACAAACCGGGACATCTTACAATGAGCAGTTCTTC.

The V gene is TRBV9, the J gene TRBJ2-7; 9 bases fit TRBD2. The CDR3 is 15 residues long. CDR1 and CDR2 from the germline V gene are SGDLS and YYNGEE. The trim removed 4 bases at V and 5 bases at J, leaving 10 bases unmatched. The CDR3: CASSFTGTSFDEQYF. CDR3 DNA: TGTGCCAGCAGCTTCACCGGGACTAGCTTCGACGAGCAGTACTTC.

This clonotype occurred many times. The J gene is TRBJ1-6, the V gene TRBV27; D may be TRBD1 (6 bases). This CDR3 region has 15 residues. Germline V gene data show CDR1 as MNHEY and CDR2 as SMNVEV (reference sequence). V lost 4 bases and J lost 3, with 10 bases in between. This CDR3 is CASSSGGGYNSPLHF. The CDR3 coding sequence is TGTGCCAGCAGTTCCGGAGGGGGCTATAATTCACCCCTCCACTTT.

CDR3 amino acids: CATSRDPGEGETQYF. CDR3 bases: TGTGCCACCAGCAGAGATCCAGGGGAGGGAGAGACCCAGTACTTC. The rearrangement joins TRBV15 to TRBJ2-5; TRBD2 might be the D (7 bases). Germline V gene data show CDR1 as LNHNV and CDR2 as YYDKDF (reference sequence). Trimming removed 0 bases from V and 4 bases from J, with 12 bases in between. The CDR3 is 15 amino acids. Full variable domain (missing parts from reference TRBV15 and TRBJ2-5): DAMVIQNPRYQVTQFGKPVTLSCSQTLNHNVMYWYQQKSSQAPKLLFHYYDKDFNNEADTPDNFQSRRPNTSFCFLDIRSPGLGDTAMYLCATSRDPGEGETQYFGPGTRLLVL.

This clonotype was seen at least ten times. This sequence joins TRBV15 and TRBJ2-3; no reliable D call. CDR3 size: 15 residues. The V end lost 3 bases, the J end lost 0 bases, and 10 bases lay between the germline ends. Germline V gene sequence: CDR1 LNHNV, CDR2 YYDKDF (reference sequence). The CDR3 protein is CATSSYKRSTDTQYF. The CDR3 bases are TGTGCCACCAGCAGCTATAAACGGAGCACAGATACGCAGTATTTT.

This clonotype was picked up a small number of times. J is TRBJ2-1 and V is TRBV15, with unresolved D. Per the germline V gene, CDR1 is LNHNV and CDR2 is YYDKDF (reference sequence). The CDR3 length is 15 residues. The V end lost 0 bases, the J end lost 1 base, and 7 bases lay between the germline ends. The CDR3 spells CATSRDKGSYNEQFF. The CDR3 region has the DNA TGTGCCACCAGCAGAGATAAGGGATCCTACAATGAGCAGTTCTTC.